This T cell receptor beta chain emerged from a study of T-cell reconstitution after alpha-beta-depleted transplantation in children. Points on this clonotype: What it recognizes is unknown.

Preparation of the TCRbeta library was carried out with unique molecular identifiers. TCRdb re-called the PCR reads with MiXCR, one entry per CDR3 protein. Among about 260,000 distinct CDR3 sequences listed, 6.5% to 10% were seen once. CDR3 length: 14 amino acids. Trimming cost V 8 bases and J 5 bases; bases outside gene matches: 10. Looked up from germline, CDR1 is SGHTS and CDR2 is YDEGEE. The study's findings and limits: Newly produced T cells mostly accounted for T-cell counts and diversity one year post-transplant. Several hundred expanded graft clones reportedly were the source of alpha-beta T cells about two months after transplant. Surviving recipient T cells and intrathymic progenitors accounted for some patients' high TCRbeta diversity at day 60.

This TCR was recovered from a male patient between 5 and 17 years old who had a stem cell transplant for acute lymphoblastic leukemia, so the T cells may come from the graft donor. The sample consisted of PBMCs, mostly from graft donor cells, taken 180 days after TCRalphabeta/CD19-depleted stem cell transplant. This rearrangement joins TRBV5-8 to TRBJ2-7, with 10 bases lining up with TRBD1. CDR3 nucleotides: TGTGCCAGGGGATCCCGGGACAGGGGCAACGAGCAGTACTTC. It specifies CARGSRDRGNEQYF.